Shown below are 11 T cell receptor beta chains from a single sample sequenced in a study of tumor and adjacent non-tumor tissue in lung cancer. TCRbeta libraries were built with three rounds of nested PCR, modified from ARM-PCR. MiXCR, run by TCRdb on the multiplex PCR reads, gives a single entry per CDR3 protein. The sample lists 200,000 or so distinct CDR3 sequences, 70% to 75% occurring once. RNA was extracted from bulk tissue without any cell sorting. The sequencing input was lung tumor tissue. Receptors originate from a man aged 60 to 75 with non-small cell lung cancer.

Of note for this clonotype: The CDR3 does not end in the conserved phenylalanine or tryptophan, so this is likely a read error. The rearrangement joins TRBV20-1 to TRBJ2-1; 13 bases align to TRBD2. The CDR3 has 17 amino acids. CDR1 is DFQATT and CDR2 is SNEGSKA in the germline V gene (reference sequence). The chain's CDR3 is CIAIGTSGTYTNNEQFL. The CDR3 DNA reads as TGCATTGCTATCGGGACTAGCGGGACATACACCAACAATGAGCAGTTCCTC.

To note about this clonotype: A much bigger clone sits one base away, suggesting this may be a read error. J is TRBJ2-7 and V is TRBV20-1; TRBD1 agrees at 7 bases. The germline CDR1 and CDR2 sequences are DFQATT and SNEGSKA (reference sequence). CDR3 length equals 17 residues. In DNA form, the CDR3 reads TGCCGTGCTAGGCAGGGGGTTCGTAGCGCCGGCTCCTACGAGCAGTACTTC. Translated: CRARQGVRSAGSYEQYF.

This chain links TRBV5-1 with TRBJ2-3; D ambiguous. Per the germline V gene, CDR1 is SGHRS and CDR2 is YFSETQ. This CDR3 comprises 11 residues. V lost 4 bases and J 2 bases, leaving 2 bases between the germline ends. CDR3 in amino acids: CASSLTDTQYF. DNA of the CDR3: TGCGCCAGCAGCCTCACAGATACGCAGTATTTT. The whole variable domain, filled in from reference TRBV5-1 and TRBJ2-3, reads KAGVTQTPRYLIKTRGQQVTLSCSPISGHRSVSWYQQTPGQGLQFLFEYFSETQRNKGNFPGRFSGRQFSNSRSEMNVSTLELGDSALYLCASSLTDTQYFGPGTRLTVL.

Concerning this clonotype: Since a much larger clone is just one base distant, this may be a read error. V is TRBV6-1 and J is TRBJ2-3, with D possibly TRBD1 on 6 matching bases. This CDR3 comprises 13 residues. Germline assignment: CDR1 MNHNS and CDR2 SASEGT. CDR3 sequence (DNA): TGTGTCAGCAGGGGTGGGGTTGCCGATACGCAGTATTTT. As protein: CVSRGGVADTQYF.

On this clonotype itself: One end of the junction is discordant with germline, which a read error may explain. The gene calls are TRBV20-1 and TRBJ2-7, with D maybe TRBD2 (7 bases). Germline-derived CDR1 and CDR2 are DFQATT and SNEGSKA (reference sequence). This CDR3 spans 16 amino acids. In nucleotides, the CDR3 is TGCAGTGCTAGAAGGGGGGGTAGTGGATTCTCCTACGATCAGTACTTC. This sequence encodes CSARRGGSGFSYDQYF.

Points on this clonotype: The junction and the germline gene differ at one end; a read error may be behind it. The chain has TRBV11-3 and TRBJ2-1, with D maybe TRBD2 (5 bases). This CDR3 contains 14 residues. From germline, CDR1 is SGHNT and CDR2 YENEEA. As DNA, the CDR3 is TGTACCAGCAGCTCTGGGGAGCAATACAATGAGCAGTCCTTC. Its translation: CTSSSGEQYNEQSF.

This clonotype was seen ten or more times. The J gene is TRBJ2-1, the V gene TRBV11-3; TRBD1 agrees at 9 bases. CDR1 SGHNT and CDR2 YENEEA come from the germline V gene. The CDR3 has 16 residues. With V trimmed by 4 bases and J by 4 bases, 8 bases remained unmatched. The CDR3: CASSSRHGTGYNEQFF. In DNA form, the CDR3 reads TGTGCCAGCAGCTCCCGCCATGGGACAGGGTACAATGAGCAGTTCTTC.

The CDR3 protein is CASSSRGVDYHQYF. CDR3 nucleotides: TGTGCCAGCAGCTCCCGGGGGGTGGACTACCATCAGTACTTC. This sequence joins TRBV5-4 and TRBJ2-7, with 7 bases aligning to TRBD2. This CDR3 comprises 14 residues. The V and J ends lost 3 bases and 10 bases, in that order; junction bases with no gene match: 13. Looked up from germline, CDR1 is SGHNT and CDR2 is YYREEE (reference sequence).

V and J are TRBV29-1 and TRBJ2-1; 8 positions match TRBD1. This CDR3 has 12 amino acids. Germline-derived CDR1 and CDR2 are SQVTM and ANQGSEA. CDR3 DNA: TGCAGTGTCAGAACAGGGGGATCTACGGAGTTCTTC. It encodes CSVRTGGSTEFF.

In this sample, this clonotype turned up a few times. The chain recombines TRBV7-2 with TRBJ1-4, with D hard to call. Trimming cost V 1 base and J 0 bases, with 6 bases left between them. Germline-derived CDR1 and CDR2 are SGHTA and FQGNSA. The CDR3 spans 15 residues. CDR3: CASSLDRSTNEKLFF. DNA for the CDR3: TGTGCCAGCAGCTTAGACAGATCAACTAATGAAAAACTGTTTTTT.

The sample holds one count of this clonotype. At one end, the junction sequence differs from germline, possibly due to a read error. This sequence joins TRBV11-2 and TRBJ2-1, with TRBD2 identical over 7 bases. The germline V gene has CDR1 SGHAT and CDR2 FQNNGV. The CDR3 runs 18 residues. The CDR3 loop reads CAGSPVKLAGDSYNEKFF. The CDR3, as DNA: TGTGCCGGCAGCCCAGTGAAGCTCGCGGGGGACTCCTACAATGAGAAGTTCTTC. Using reference TRBV11-2 and TRBJ2-1 for the parts outside the CDR3, the full variable domain is EAGVAQSPRYKIIEKRQSVAFWCNPISGHATLYWYQQILGQGPKLLIQFQNNGVVDDSQLPKDRFSAERLKGVDSTLKIQPAKLEDSAVYLCAGSPVKLAGDSYNEKFFGPGTRLTVL.